This TCR beta chain stems from a study of tumor-infiltrating lymphocytes in primary liver carcinoma. cDNA specific to TCR beta was made from about 550 ng of total RNA, with a constant-region primer employed for priming. Slightly modified ARM-PCR with three nested multiplex PCR rounds yielded TCR beta libraries. Running 10 cycles apiece, the first two PCR rounds relied on TRBV1-TRBV30 forward primers together with a C-beta reverse primer. TCRdb re-derived calls from the multiplex PCR reads in MiXCR, one entry per CDR3 protein. The table has 44,000 or so distinct CDR3 sequences, 71% seen once. Bulk tissue was left unsorted, and RNA and DNA were co-extracted from about 20-30 mg of it. Trimming left V 5 bases short and J 3 bases short, with 5 bases between. CDR3 length: 12 amino acids. Germline V gene sequence: CDR1 MNHNY, CDR2 SVGAGI (reference sequence). This clonotype is labeled medium-sized.

The chain is built from TRBV6-6 and TRBJ1-5; D gene ambiguous. The TCR originated in a man aged 35-49 years with primary liver carcinoma and hepatitis B virus infection. The specimen sequenced was liver tumor tissue from sampling region 5. Subset described: tumor region T5, tumor centre. DNA of the CDR3: TGTGCCAGCAGTCTCCCCAATCAGCCCCAGCATTTT. This sequence encodes CASSLPNQPQHF.